One and the same sample provided the 25 T cell receptor beta chains below, sequenced in a study of post-analysis software for immune sequencing data. Every TCR beta cDNA library bore unique molecular identifiers. TCRdb redid the calling of the PCR reads with MiXCR, one entry per CDR3 protein. This sample has about 160,000 distinct CDR3 sequences; about 37% occur once, and the top ten carry about 26%. Material: blood, obtained after autologous hematopoietic stem cell transplantation. The receptor source for this set is a girl aged 5 to 17 with multiple sclerosis.

This chain uses TRBV6-5 with TRBJ1-2, with D uncertain. The germline CDR1 and CDR2 sequences are MNHEY and SVGAGI. CDR3 length equals 15 residues. The V end lost 0 bases, the J end lost 4 bases, and 12 bases lay between the germline ends. CDR3 nucleotide sequence: TGTGCCAGCAGTTACTCGGGAGGCTCCAGCTATGGCTACACCTTC. Residues: CASSYSGGSSYGYTF.

This clonotype was detected a few times. V is TRBV7-8 and J is TRBJ1-6; the D gene is possibly TRBD1 (5 bases). V was trimmed by 5 bases and J by 8 bases, leaving 16 bases between them. This CDR3 region has 15 residues. Looked up from germline, CDR1 is SGHVS and CDR2 is FQNEAQ. In DNA, the CDR3 is TGTGCCAGCAGCCGAGGGACTGCCGGAGATTCACCCCTCCACTTT. Translation gives CASSRGTAGDSPLHF.

V and J are TRBV14 and TRBJ1-2; a weak D match, TRBD1 (5 bases). Germline lookup yields CDR1 SGHDN and CDR2 FVKESK. This CDR3 comprises 14 residues. With 4 bases removed from V and 4 bases from J, the gap between germline ends came to 13 bases. The CDR3, as DNA: TGTGCCAGCAGCCGAGGGGAGGGCCTCTATGGCTACACCTTC. Translation: CASSRGEGLYGYTF.

V usage is TRBV25-1 and J usage is TRBJ1-2; 7 bases agree with TRBD1. From germline, CDR1 is MGHDK and CDR2 SYGVNS. Trimming took 1 base from V and 2 from J; bases not matched to a gene: 1. There are 14 residues in the CDR3. This chain's CDR3 is CASSEWTGNYGYTF. The CDR3 DNA reads as TGTGCCAGCAGTGAATGGACAGGAAACTATGGCTACACCTTC.

In the case of this clonotype: Germline is not matched at one junction end, which may reflect a read error. This chain joins TRBV12-3 or TRBV12-4 and TRBJ1-6; the match to TRBD1 covers 8 bases. This CDR3 comprises 14 residues. For the CDR3, the DNA is TGTGCCGGCAGCCCCGGGACAGGAAATTCACCCCCCCACTTT. It specifies CAGSPGTGNSPPHF.

This clonotype has more than one count but fewer than ten. J is TRBJ1-2 and V is TRBV11-2, with D perhaps matching TRBD1 (5 bases). With 1 base removed from V and 7 bases from J, the gap between germline ends came to 13 bases. This CDR3 contains 14 residues. Germline CDR1 reads SGHAT; CDR2 reads FQNNGV. The CDR3 loop reads CASSLGAGRGGYTF. CDR3 DNA sequence: TGTGCCAGCAGCTTAGGAGCAGGGAGAGGTGGCTACACCTTC.

V is TRBV11-2 and J is TRBJ2-5, with D tentatively TRBD1 (8 bases). V shed 2 bases and J shed 7 bases, with 20 bases lying between them. Germline CDR1 SGHAT, CDR2 FQNNGV. The CDR3 is 16 amino acids. CDR3 in amino acids: CASSLRRQGRDGTQYF. DNA for the CDR3: TGTGCCAGCAGCTTACGTCGACAGGGGAGGGATGGGACCCAGTACTTC.

This chain uses TRBV9 with TRBJ2-1; D not certain. CDR1 is SGDLS and CDR2 is YYNGEE in the germline V gene. This CDR3 has 15 amino acids. The V end lost 0 bases, the J end lost 4 bases, and 11 bases lay between the germline ends. This CDR3 is CASSVALSSYNEQFF. For the CDR3, the DNA is TGTGCCAGCAGCGTAGCTCTAAGCAGTTACAATGAGCAGTTCTTC.

This chain joins TRBV10-3 and TRBJ1-1; possible D gene TRBD1, 6 bases. CDR3 length equals 13 residues. Germline lookup yields CDR1 ENHRY and CDR2 SYGVKD. The V end was cut by 7 bases, the J end by 0 bases, with 9 bases between. The CDR3 DNA reads TGTGCCATCACCCAGGGGATGAACACTGAAGCTTTCTTT. This codes for CAITQGMNTEAFF.

The genes are TRBV20-1 and TRBJ2-3; the match to TRBD2 covers 8 bases. Germline V gene sequence: CDR1 DFQATT, CDR2 SNEGSKA (reference sequence). The CDR3 runs 11 residues. The CDR3, as DNA: TGCAGCCAACTAGCGGCAGATACGCAGTATTTT. Translated, it gives CSQLAADTQYF.

Regarding this clonotype: Because it lacks the conserved phenylalanine or tryptophan at the end, this CDR3 is likely a read error. The CDR3 DNA follows: TGTGCCAGCACCGAGGGACAGCTAGCCAAAAACATTCAGTACTGC. It is translated as CASTEGQLAKNIQYC. The chain links TRBV11-2 to TRBJ2-4; 7 nucleotides match TRBD1. The length of the CDR3 is 15 residues. The germline V gene has CDR1 SGHAT and CDR2 FQNNGV. Unmatched junction bases numbered 6, after V lost 7 bases and J lost 0 bases.

A word on this clonotype: An end of the junction does not agree with germline; a read error may underlie this. The V call is TRBV14, the J call TRBJ2-7, with a weak D call TRBD2 (6 bases). This CDR3 is built from 17 residues. Germline V gene lookup returns CDR1 SGHDN and CDR2 FVKESK. The DNA for the CDR3 is TGTGTCAGCAGCCAGGAAATGGTGGGACTTCGATCCTACGAGCAGTACTTC. It encodes CVSSQEMVGLRSYEQYF.

This chain joins TRBV7-9 and TRBJ1-2, with D perhaps TRBD1 (5 bases). This CDR3 has 16 amino acids. The germline V and J ends were trimmed by 2 bases and 2 bases, with 15 bases remaining between them. Germline V gives CDR1 SEHNR, CDR2 FQNEAQ (reference sequence). This CDR3 is CASSLSQRQTNYGYTF. The CDR3 bases are TGTGCCAGCAGCTTATCGCAAAGACAGACGAACTATGGCTACACCTTC.

This clonotype was seen only a few times. The rearrangement links TRBV2 to TRBJ2-1, with D possibly matching TRBD2 (5 bases). Germline V CDR1 and CDR2: SNHLY, FYNNEI. V was trimmed by 4 bases and J by 7 bases, leaving 11 bases between them. This CDR3 spans 13 amino acids. CDR3 sequence: CASSGMGSNEQFF. In DNA, the CDR3 is TGTGCCAGCAGTGGAATGGGGAGTAATGAGCAGTTCTTC. Full variable domain (remainder filled in from reference TRBV2 and TRBJ2-1): EPEVTQTPSHQVTQMGQEVILRCVPISNHLYFYWYRQILGQKVEFLVSFYNNEISEKSEIFDDQFSVERPDGSNFTLKIRSTKLEDSAMYFCASSGMGSNEQFFGPGTRLTVL.

V is TRBV12-3 or TRBV12-4 and J is TRBJ2-3, with D possibly being TRBD2 (6 bases). V was shortened by 5 bases and J by 13 bases, with 25 bases between the two germline ends. The CDR3 extends over 15 amino acids. CDR3 coding DNA: TGTGCCAGCAGTCTGACTAGAGGGAGGTTACATGCGGAGTATTTT. It translates to CASSLTRGRLHAEYF.

This clonotype was seen repeatedly, ten times or more. The chain carries TRBV20-1 and TRBJ2-7; TRBD2 matches at 9 bases. The CDR3 is made up of 17 amino acids. Germline assignment: CDR1 DFQATT and CDR2 SNEGSKA (reference sequence). After removal of 5 bases from V and 2 bases from J, the junction contained 16 bases not matched to a gene. This CDR3 reads CSALRGKRTSAPYEQYF. For the CDR3, the DNA is TGCAGTGCTCTCAGGGGGAAAAGGACTAGCGCTCCCTACGAGCAGTACTTC.

V is TRBV6-6 and J is TRBJ1-1; D gene unclear. Germline-derived CDR1 and CDR2 are MNHNY and SVGAGI (reference sequence). This CDR3 is built from 15 residues. V was pared by 6 bases and J by 2 bases, with 16 bases between. The CDR3 reads CASSQAADDNTEAFF. The CDR3, as DNA: TGTGCCAGCAGCCAGGCGGCGGACGACAACACTGAAGCTTTCTTT.

This clonotype was counted between two and nine times. V gene TRBV7-9 combines with J gene TRBJ2-1; TRBD2 matches 14 bases. The junction had 7 bases not matched to a gene; V was cut back by 5 bases and J by 7 bases. The CDR3 extends over 16 amino acids. Germline V gene data show CDR1 as SEHNR and CDR2 as FQNEAQ (reference sequence). The CDR3 loop reads CASSDRLAGGPNEQFF. In DNA form, the CDR3 reads TGTGCCAGCAGCGATAGACTAGCGGGAGGGCCTAATGAGCAGTTCTTC.

The chain couples TRBV14 to TRBJ1-2; D remains ambiguous. The CDR3 is made up of 12 amino acids. Germline V gene data show CDR1 as SGHDN and CDR2 as FVKESK. Trimming removed 5 bases from V and 6 bases from J, with 10 bases in between. DNA for the CDR3: TGTGCCAGCAGCGAAGCAGTAAATGGCTACACCTTC. As protein: CASSEAVNGYTF.

The J gene is TRBJ2-1, the V gene TRBV10-3; the match to TRBD2 covers 7 bases. This CDR3 comprises 18 residues. The V segment lost 7 bases and the J segment 1 base; nucleotides outside the gene matches: 16. Germline V gene lookup returns CDR1 ENHRY and CDR2 SYGVKD. For the CDR3, the DNA is TGTGCCATCAAGAGTGGGCTAGCGGCCGAGGTTTCCTACAATGAGCAGTTCTTC. Translation: CAIKSGLAAEVSYNEQFF.

This clonotype was seen a few times. The chain joins TRBV5-1 to TRBJ1-4; 8 bases align to TRBD1. The CDR3 has 15 amino acids. Germline V gives CDR1 SGHRS, CDR2 YFSETQ. V gave up 0 bases and J gave up 10 bases; unmatched junction bases: 8. CDR3 loop: CASSLEAGGTGKLFF. The DNA of the CDR3 is TGCGCCAGCAGCTTGGAGGCAGGGGGCACAGGAAAACTGTTTTTT.

A note on this clonotype: One end of the junction varies from germline; a read error may be responsible. This chain uses TRBV5-1 with TRBJ2-7, with D possibly being TRBD1 (5 bases). The CDR3 is 15 amino acids. Germline loops: CDR1 SGHRS, CDR2 YFSETQ. The CDR3 here is CVSSLAAQEPYEQYF. CDR3 DNA: TGCGTCAGCAGCTTGGCCGCACAGGAGCCCTACGAGCAGTACTTC.

The CDR3 sequence is CASGRTGGGTDTQYF. CDR3 nucleotides: TGTGCCAGCGGAAGGACAGGGGGCGGCACAGATACGCAGTATTTT. The V call is TRBV28, the J call TRBJ2-3, with 11 bases identical to TRBD1. Germline V gene sequence: CDR1 MDHEN, CDR2 SYDVKM. V was clipped by 8 bases and J by 1 base; unmatched bases: 5. The CDR3 has 15 amino acids. The entire variable domain, with the rest obtained from reference TRBV28 and TRBJ2-3, is as follows: DVKVTQSSRYLVKRTGEKVFLECVQDMDHENMFWYRQDPGLGLRLIYFSYDVKMKEKGDIPEGYSVSREKKERFSLILESASTNQTSMYLCASGRTGGGTDTQYFGPGTRLTVL.

For this clonotype: This sequence may be a read error, since a much larger clone differs from it by one base. This chain uses TRBV7-3 with TRBJ1-1; D unclear. Germline V CDR1 and CDR2: SGHTA, FQGTGA. This CDR3 contains 13 residues. The CDR3 sequence: CASSLGPGTVAFF. The CDR3 DNA sequence: TGTGCCAGCAGCTTAGGCCCAGGAACTGTAGCTTTCTTT.

This clonotype was seen more than once but under ten times. The chain is built from TRBV7-2 and TRBJ1-4; 8 bases match TRBD1. The CDR3 runs 17 residues. The germline CDR1 and CDR2 sequences are SGHTA and FQGNSA. V dropped 1 base and J dropped 8; count of bases not matched to a gene: 12. The CDR3 nucleotides read TGTGCCAGCAGCTTAGTACCGGCAGGGGGCTTGATGGAAAAACTGTTTTTT. Amino acid sequence: CASSLVPAGGLMEKLFF.